The clone carrying this TCR beta chain was found a few times. This CDR3 is 17 amino acids long. From germline, CDR1 is DFQATT and CDR2 SNEGSKA (reference sequence). The data are from a study of T cells in Graves' hyperthyroidism and ophthalmopathy. TCR beta CDR3 regions were amplified from RNA transcripts. Primed by the HTBI set, a first-round RT-PCR was run on the TCR CDR3. Via MiXCR, TCRdb re-called the multiplex PCR reads, giving one row per CDR3 protein. The sample gives 650,000 to 800,000 distinct CDR3 sequences, 45% of which show up once; less than 8.5% is in the top ten. This chain uses TRBV20-1 with TRBJ2-2, with D tentatively TRBD1 (6 bases). The specimen was peripheral blood or thyroid tissue (not recorded which). The receptor comes from an adult man with Graves' disease, either hyperthyroidism or ophthalmopathy (not recorded which). In DNA, the CDR3 is TGCAGCGTTTTGGGGGCCAGCACCTCGACGAACACCGGGGAGCTGTTTTTT. Amino acid sequence: CSVLGASTSTNTGELFF.